The present T cell receptor beta chain was sequenced within a study of blood T cell repertoires in COVID-19 (dated by TCRdb to 2019 to 2021). With regard to the full study: Samples covering the acute and convalescent phases of COVID-19 were provided by collaborators in the United States, Italy and Spain. The prospective study material was composed of cDNA or gDNA derived from T cells, B-cell-depleted T cells, or PBMCs. HLA class I and class II types, where available, came from metadata supplied by the sample provider rather than from assay-based typing. Samples were obtained from the ongoing ImmuneRACE study (first 160 participants) and from about 1,300 subjects provided by 6 global collaborators. The repertoires were released in a freely available public database intended as a resource for research on the immune response to SARS-CoV-2. A de-identified subject ID, COVID-19 status, age in years and sex were almost always included in the sample metadata. Subjects who had been exposed to COVID-19, were actively infected with it, or had recovered from it provided the deeply sampled blood TCRbeta repertoires that made up the dataset. General conclusions and limits of the study: The amount of clinical and demographic metadata varied by source and participant and was provided uncurated.

TCRbeta CDR3 regions were amplified from genomic DNA using the immunoSEQ Assay, a bias-controlled multiplex PCR. Processing in the source paper ran as follows. Within the assay, amplification of reference gene primers was used to estimate how many nucleated cells each sample contained. To quantify the absolute abundance of each unique TCRbeta CDR3 rearrangement, sequence reads were collapsed and filtered. For each sample, productive Simpson clonality was calculated as the square root of Simpson's diversity index over productive rearrangements. Sourced from immuneACCESS, this table was stored by TCRdb with only in-frame sequences that have V and J called. A share of the clones is absent; for the studies checked, an unresolved V gene accounts for under half, and the remainder has no known explanation. The DNA gave D and trimming, while V, J and clone size come from that table. The sample yields about 120,000 clones; about 88% were counted once. Jointly, the top ten make up roughly 4.5% of the sample.

V and J are truncated by 6 bases and 4 bases respectively, leaving an intervening sequence of 12 bases. In the germline V gene (reference sequence), CDR1 corresponds to LNHDA and CDR2 to SQIVND. From its cysteine to its phenylalanine, the CDR3 spans 14 amino acids. Only CDR3 DNA is held: 42 bases, read in frame from base 1. Note on this clone: Its antigen is currently not known. Per-nucleotide qualities are absent, and no much larger clonotype sits a single base away.

In Seattle, one collaborating source enrolled patients while the infection was active and tracked those patients longitudinally over the course of disease. The collaborating institutions used their own protocols to collect whole blood in K2EDTA tubes. For TCRbeta analysis, collaborators shipped samples as frozen whole blood, isolated PBMCs, or DNA extracted from either of those sample types. The chain employs TRBV19 and TRBJ2-2, and possibly TRBD1, on 6 matching bases. Sequencing used peripheral blood. The receptor's source is a man in his sixties with COVID-19, enrolled during active disease. CDR3 protein: CASRNQGFTGELFF. The DNA sequence is as follows: TGTGCCAGTAGGAATCAGGGGTTCACCGGGGAGCTGTTTTTT.